These 23 T cell receptor beta chains were sequenced from one sample in a study of blood T cell repertoires in COVID-19 (TCRdb year 2020). The receptor library was made with the immunoSEQ multiplex PCR assay. TCRdb took this table from immuneACCESS and kept in-frame rearrangements with V and J called. Such tables lack part of the clones; where checked against another copy, unresolved V genes explain under half of the gap, and the rest is unexplained. The sample records about 160,000 clones, approximately 85% of which are singletons. Clones ranked in the top ten supply around 6.9% of the sample. The sequenced material came from peripheral blood. The receptor source for this set is an older man with COVID-19, enrolled during active disease.

Only a few counts were recorded for this clone. Other DNA sequences in the same sample also yield this CDR3. J is TRBJ1-2 and V is TRBV5-1; D uncertain. Germline CDR1 SGHRS, CDR2 YFSETQ. The CDR3 totals 15 residues. Trimming cost V 0 bases and J 0 bases, with 9 bases left between them. CDR3 bases: TGCGCCAGCAGCTTGGCTGACACAGCTAACTATGGCTACACCTTC. Amino acid sequence: CASSLADTANYGYTF.

The rearrangement uses TRBV11-3 and TRBJ2-3; TRBD2 matches 8 bases. In germline, CDR1 is SGHNT, CDR2 YENEEA. V lost 6 bases, J lost 4 bases, and 9 bases stayed unmatched. The CDR3 covers 15 residues. The CDR3 spells CASSPRGAPADTQYF. CDR3 DNA sequence: TGTGCCAGCAGTCCGCGGGGGGCCCCCGCAGATACGCAGTATTTT.

The chain recombines TRBV3-1 (or the pseudogene TRBV3-2) with TRBJ1-1, with D unclear. CDR1 and CDR2 from the germline V gene are LGHDT and YNNKEL (reference sequence). The CDR3 is 13 amino acids. Trimming took 0 bases from V and 5 from J, leaving 7 bases between them. The CDR3 DNA is TGTGCCAGCAGCCAAGAAGTCCGGACTGAAGCTTTCTTT. It yields the protein CASSQEVRTEAFF.

This clone was seen once. The genes are TRBV18 and TRBJ1-1; 7 positions agree with TRBD1. Per germline, CDR1 KGHSH and CDR2 LQKENI. The CDR3 is 14 residues long. With V trimmed by 5 bases and J by 3 bases, 6 bases remained unmatched. The CDR3 loop is CASSSDRAHTEAFF. DNA of the CDR3: TGTGCCAGCTCATCAGACAGGGCCCACACTGAAGCTTTCTTT.

The rearrangement links TRBV6-2 or TRBV6-3 to TRBJ1-6; TRBD1 matches 8 bases. The CDR3 runs 16 residues. CDR1 and CDR2 from the germline V gene are MNHEY and SVGEGT. V was clipped by 5 bases and J by 0 bases; unmatched bases: 3. Here the CDR3 reads CASSPDRDSYNSPLHF. The DNA of the CDR3 is TGTGCCAGCAGTCCGGACAGGGACTCCTATAATTCACCCCTCCACTTT.

The chain recombines TRBV6-6 with TRBJ1-1; 7 positions agree with TRBD1. The ends lost 6 bases at V and 3 bases at J; junction bases unmatched: 7. Germline assignment: CDR1 MNHNY and CDR2 SVGAGI (reference sequence). The CDR3 extends over 14 amino acids. CDR3 region: CASSRQGPDTEAFF. Here the CDR3 DNA reads TGTGCCAGCAGCCGACAGGGTCCAGACACTGAAGCTTTCTTT.

The chain links TRBV6-2 or TRBV6-3 to TRBJ2-7; D may be TRBD2 (6 bases). Trimming removed 6 bases at V and 2 bases at J, with 17 bases between. Germline assignment: CDR1 MNHEY and CDR2 SVGEGT. The CDR3 is made up of 15 amino acids. As DNA, the CDR3 is TGTGCCAGCAGCCCCCGCAGGGACTCGACCTACGAGCAGTACTTC. Translated, it gives CASSPRRDSTYEQYF.

The chain combines TRBV2 with TRBJ2-3; 15 positions agree with TRBD2. CDR1 is SNHLY, CDR2 FYNNEI, per germline. The V and J ends lost 4 bases and 2 bases, in that order; junction bases with no gene match: 13. The CDR3 is 20 amino acids. The CDR3: CASSGKAGLAGGRYTDTQYF. The CDR3 nucleotides read TGTGCCAGCAGTGGGAAAGCGGGACTAGCGGGGGGCAGATACACAGATACGCAGTATTTT.

This chain connects TRBV5-1 to TRBJ1-1, with TRBD1 as a possible D gene (6 bases). V gave up 7 bases and J gave up 5 bases, with 12 bases separating them. The CDR3 is made up of 12 amino acids. Germline V gene data show CDR1 as SGHRS and CDR2 as YFSETQ. CDR3 region: CASFNRDTEAFF. As DNA, the CDR3 is TGCGCCAGCTTTAACAGGGATACTGAAGCTTTCTTT. Looking up the rest from reference TRBV5-1 and TRBJ1-1 gives the full variable domain: KAGVTQTPRYLIKTRGQQVTLSCSPISGHRSVSWYQQTPGQGLQFLFEYFSETQRNKGNFPGRFSGRQFSNSRSEMNVSTLELGDSALYLCASFNRDTEAFFGQGTRLTVV.

This clone came up a few times. This sequence joins TRBV28 and TRBJ2-7; maybe TRBD1 (5 bases). From germline, CDR1 is MDHEN and CDR2 SYDVKM. The CDR3 length is 14 residues. Between the trimmed V and J ends, which lost 1 base and 0 bases, there was a span of 7 bases. In DNA, the CDR3 is TGTGCCAGCAGTTTATTTCAGGGCTCCTACGAGCAGTACTTC. It yields the protein CASSLFQGSYEQYF. The entire variable domain, with the rest obtained from reference TRBV28 and TRBJ2-7, is as follows: DVKVTQSSRYLVKRTGEKVFLECVQDMDHENMFWYRQDPGLGLRLIYFSYDVKMKEKGDIPEGYSVSREKKERFSLILESASTNQTSMYLCASSLFQGSYEQYFGPGTRLTVT.

This chain links TRBV10-3 with TRBJ1-6; 9 bases agree with TRBD1. CDR1 ENHRY and CDR2 SYGVKD come from the germline V gene. The junction had 6 bases not matched to a gene; V was cut back by 6 bases and J by 6 bases. CDR3 length equals 15 residues. CDR3 sequence: CAISRTGEANSPLHF. The CDR3 coding sequence is TGTGCCATCAGCCGGACAGGGGAGGCTAATTCACCCCTCCACTTT.

This rearrangement joins TRBV4-2 to TRBJ2-1, with 9 bases aligning to TRBD2. After removal of 1 base from V and 2 bases from J, the junction contained 9 bases not matched to a gene. Germline V CDR1 and CDR2: LGHNA, YNFKEQ. The CDR3 runs to 18 residues. CDR3 nucleotide sequence: TGTGCCAGCAGCCAAGGGCCTATACTAGCGGGTACCTACAATGAGCAGTTCTTC. The encoded protein is CASSQGPILAGTYNEQFF.

The CDR3 DNA follows: TGTGCCAGCAGCTTGAGTGGAAGAGGGTCACCCCTCCACTTT. As protein: CASSLSGRGSPLHF. The chain uses TRBV7-9 and TRBJ1-6; D not certain. Germline values: CDR1 SEHNR, CDR2 FQNEAQ (reference sequence). The ends were cut back, 3 bases at V and 10 bases at J, with 13 bases in the middle. The CDR3 is 14 residues long.

There are many counts of this clone. J is TRBJ1-4 and V is TRBV7-2; weak D call: TRBD1 (5 bases). In germline, CDR1 is SGHTA, CDR2 FQGNSA. The CDR3 extends over 15 amino acids. V lost 5 bases and J lost 5, with 15 bases in between. The CDR3 DNA reads TGTGCCAGCAGCGCGTTTCAGGGTGGGAATGAAAAACTGTTTTTT. Translated: CASSAFQGGNEKLFF.

The chain joins TRBV6-2 or TRBV6-3 to TRBJ1-1; D is possibly TRBD1 (5 bases). This CDR3 contains 17 residues. Trimming cost V 3 bases and J 1 base, with 18 bases left between them. Germline CDR1 MNHEY, CDR2 SVGEGT. CDR3 sequence: CASSYPRQLRQNTEAFF. CDR3 DNA: TGTGCCAGCAGTTATCCCCGACAGCTTCGGCAGAACACTGAAGCTTTCTTT.

This clone was counted ten times or more. This sequence joins TRBV5-1 and TRBJ1-6; D is ambiguous. Germline lookup yields CDR1 SGHRS and CDR2 YFSETQ. This CDR3 spans 17 amino acids. Trimming left V 0 bases short and J 0 bases short, with 10 bases between. CDR3 residues: CASSLEVLSSYNSPLHF. The CDR3, as DNA: TGCGCCAGCAGCTTGGAAGTTCTGAGCTCCTATAATTCACCCCTCCACTTT.

Note on this clone: The same CDR3 arises from other DNA sequences in this sample as well. The chain is built from TRBV5-1 and TRBJ1-4; the D gene is possibly TRBD1 (6 bases). CDR3 length equals 14 residues. Germline-derived CDR1 and CDR2 are SGHRS and YFSETQ. V was cut by 1 base and J by 5 bases, with 9 bases left in between. CDR3 nucleotide sequence: TGCGCCAGCAGCTTGCGGCAGGGGAATGAAAAACTGTTTTTT. Its translation is CASSLRQGNEKLFF.

The chain's CDR3 is CASRGAGAHQPQHF. CDR3 nucleotide sequence: TGTGCCAGCAGGGGGGCGGGAGCACATCAGCCCCAGCATTTT. V gene TRBV5-8 combines with J gene TRBJ1-5; D perhaps matches TRBD1 (6 bases). This CDR3 region has 14 residues. Germline values: CDR1 SGHTS, CDR2 YDEGEE. The V and J ends lost 5 bases and 5 bases respectively, with 14 bases between them. Drawing the rest from reference TRBV5-8 and TRBJ1-5, the complete variable domain is EAGVTQSPTHLIKTRGQQATLRCSPISGHTSVYWYQQALGLGLQFLLWYDEGEERNRGNFPPRFSGRQFPNYSSELNVNALELEDSALYLCASRGAGAHQPQHFGDGTRLSIL.

This chain connects TRBV7-9 to TRBJ1-5, with TRBD1 matching over 7 bases. V lost 0 bases, J lost 2 bases, and 4 bases stayed unmatched. CDR3 size: 16 residues. Germline-derived CDR1 and CDR2 are SEHNR and FQNEAQ (reference sequence). The CDR3, as DNA: TGTGCCAGCAGCTTAGCGCAAACAGGGGGCAATCAGCCCCAGCATTTT. Protein product: CASSLAQTGGNQPQHF.

J is TRBJ2-5 and V is TRBV6-2 or TRBV6-3; D might be TRBD2 (5 bases). The CDR3 has 16 residues. V gave up 6 bases and J gave up 2 bases, with 19 bases separating them. Per the germline V gene, CDR1 is MNHEY and CDR2 is SVGEGT. CDR3 coding DNA: TGTGCCAGCAGCCCCCGGCCCGGGGAGACGCAAGAGACCCAGTACTTC. It yields the protein CASSPRPGETQETQYF.

The V call is TRBV6-1, the J call TRBJ1-2; D not resolved. The CDR3 sequence is 15 residues long. Looked up from germline, CDR1 is MNHNS and CDR2 is SASEGT. Trimming stripped 0 bases from V and 5 bases from J, with 13 bases between. The CDR3 DNA is TGTGCCAGCAGTGAAGCAATAGGGCCGGGGTATGGCTACACCTTC. It encodes CASSEAIGPGYGYTF.

V gene TRBV6-5 combines with J gene TRBJ2-1, with TRBD1 matching 8 bases. Losses at the gene ends were 6 bases for V and 4 bases for J; bases not matched to a gene: 8. The CDR3 consists of 15 residues. Germline CDR1 is MNHEY and CDR2 is SVGAGI. This CDR3 is CASSQQGEIYNEQFF. The CDR3 DNA reads as TGTGCCAGCAGCCAACAGGGGGAGATATACAATGAGCAGTTCTTC.

V gene TRBV9 combines with J gene TRBJ1-1; no clear D gene. V was pared by 3 bases and J by 1 base, with 10 bases between. Germline loops: CDR1 SGDLS, CDR2 YYNGEE. The CDR3 has 14 amino acids. The CDR3 bases are TGTGCCAGCAGCGCCCCGACAAGGAACACTGAAGCTTTCTTT. This encodes CASSAPTRNTEAFF.